This paragraph reports one T cell receptor beta chain. Its antigen is currently not known. Per-base qualities were not stored, and no clone one base away is much larger. Patients with a history of autoimmune disease or receiving systemic immunosuppression were excluded from the trial. In every dose cohort, peripheral blood was drawn for TCR sequencing at baseline, cycle 4 day 1, and cycle 7 day 1. Samples came from an open-label, multicenter, first-in-human phase I dose-escalation trial of ivuxolimab. Adults with locally advanced or metastatic melanoma, renal cell carcinoma, hepatocellular carcinoma or head and neck squamous cell carcinoma were enrolled in the trial. Before TCR sequencing, CD4+ T cells and CD8+ T cells were sorted from peripheral blood as separate populations. The data derive from a study of OX40 agonist ivuxolimab in advanced cancers. Study-wide context: Ivuxolimab was an agonistic, fully human IgG2 monoclonal antibody directed against OX40 (CD134), a costimulatory receptor. Partial responses were achieved by three dose-escalation patients, of whom one had hepatocellular carcinoma and two had cutaneous melanoma. The paper reports the monotherapy dose-escalation portion (N ≈ 52 patients) of the phase I ivuxolimab trial. Peripheral TCRbeta sequencing was intended to test whether TCR sequence diversity was altered and clonal T-cell expansion was caused by ivuxolimab. Intravenous ivuxolimab was administered to patients every 2 weeks at six dose levels: 0.01, 0.1, 0.3, 1.5, 3 and 10 mg/kg. In the dose-escalation cohort, about four fifths of patients were male, and the mean age was roughly 60 years with a range of 23 to 79. Of the approximately 53 patients in dose escalation, some 19 had hepatocellular carcinoma, about 15 had melanoma, 9 had renal cell carcinoma and 9 had head and neck cancer. Prior anti-PD-1, anti-PD-L1 or anti-CTLA-4 therapy was permitted, and about two fifths of dose-escalation patients had received checkpoint inhibitors.

CDR3 length: 15 amino acids, cysteine to phenylalanine. CDR3 DNA is the only sequence kept; it has 45 bases, read in frame from the first base. CDR1 and CDR2, looked up from the germline V gene (reference sequence), are LNHDA and SQIVND. V is reduced by 1 base and J by 5 bases, leaving a spacing of 12 bases between them. Genomic DNA was isolated from the sorted cells so that the TCRbeta CDR3 region could be sequenced. TCRbeta CDR3 regions were sequenced using the immunoSEQ Assay. TCRdb holds this immuneACCESS table with in-frame rearrangements only. Some clones are missing; in checked studies, unresolved V genes explain under half, and the rest has no known cause. Recorded for this sample are about 73,000 clones; about 88% of them occurred a single time. Of the sample, 0.7% to 1% falls within the top ten clones. Overall results and qualifications from the work: At doses of 0.1 to 3.0 mg/kg, clonal expansion of both CD4+ and CD8+ blood T cells was observed from baseline to week 6. In the 0.1-3.0 mg/kg groups, partial responders were among the patients with the lowest normalized peripheral clonal expansion, particularly in CD8+ T cells. After ivuxolimab, expanded clones were on average more numerous among CD8+ T cells than among CD4+ T cells. Low levels of normalized T-cell clonal expansion were also seen in some patients who did not respond. Which antigens the clonally expanded peripheral T cells were specific for was not determined.

This clonotype originated in an adult with an advanced solid tumor such as melanoma, head and neck, liver or kidney cancer. The material was CD4+ or CD8+ T cells sorted from blood, obtained in a trial of the OX40 agonist ivuxolimab. The sequence joins TRBV19 to TRBJ2-1; the D gene is perhaps TRBD1, on 6 matching bases. The nucleotides are TGTGCCAGTAGTATAGGGAGGACAGCGAACAATGAGCAGTTCTTC. This yields the protein CASSIGRTANNEQFF.